These T cell receptor beta chains were read from a single sample in a study of tumor and adjacent non-tumor tissue in lung cancer. TCRdb itself ran the multiplex PCR reads through MiXCR, one entry per CDR3 protein. Of roughly 74,000 distinct CDR3 sequences listed, 76% were seen once; the top ten hold around 38%. Sequencing was performed on distant non-tumor lung tissue. The receptors come from a man between 70 and 80 years old with non-small cell lung cancer. Each CDR3 is given with its conserved first and last residue. A D gene is named only where the DNA matches it firmly. Not all rows give a size; the values are once, few, many and, for expanded clones, a class.

size	V	J	D	DNA	CDR3
NA	TRBV19	TRBJ2-2	NA	TGTGCCAGTCAGATTACCACAGGGCTCAGGGAGCTGTTTTTT	CASQITTGLRELFF
NA	TRBV29-1	TRBJ2-1	NA	TGTAGCGTTGAAAATTGGGTAGGGGGTAAGCAGTTCTTC	CSVENWVGGKQFF
medium-sized	TRBV13	TRBJ2-3	NA	TGTGCCAGCGAGGGCGGAGGCACAGATACGCAGTATTTT	CASEGGGTDTQYF
few	TRBV6-5	TRBJ2-7	NA	TGTGCCGGCATTCAAGGGGAGCAGTACGAGCAGTACTTC	CAGIQGEQYEQYF
NA	TRBV6-2/TRBV6-3	TRBJ1-5	NA	TGTGCCAGCAGTTTCCACAGGTTAGATCAGCCCTACCATTTT	CASSFHRLDQPYHF
NA	TRBV6-2/TRBV6-3	TRBJ1-2	NA	TGTGCCAGCAGTCCCGCCAGAATCTATGGTTACACATTC	CASSPARIYGYTF
NA	TRBV5-6	TRBJ2-7	TRBD1	TGTGCCAGCAGCTTGTCTGGACAGGGGGTCTACGAGCAGTACTTC	CASSLSGQGVYEQYF
NA	TRBV6-6	TRBJ1-2	NA	TGTACCAGCAGCCCTAGACAGGTCTCCAGGCGCTACACCTTC	CTSSPRQVSRRYTF
NA	TRBV12-3/TRBV12-4	TRBJ1-5	NA	TGTGCCAGCAGTTCCGCGGATGGCCGCAATCAGGCCCAGCATTTT	CASSSADGRNQAQHF
many	TRBV19	TRBJ2-4	NA	TGTGCCAGTAGAGACAGAAAAAACATTCAGTACTTC	CASRDRKNIQYF
NA	TRBV11-2	TRBJ2-2	NA	TGTGCCAGCAGCTTAGTGGGCACGGGGGTTGTCGGTGAGCTGTTTTTT	CASSLVGTGVVGELFF
many	TRBV6-2/TRBV6-3	TRBJ2-1	NA	TGTGCCAGCAGACCCTCAGGGAATGAGCAGTTCTTC	CASRPSGNEQFF
NA	TRBV5-1	TRBJ2-3	NA	TGCGCCAGTAGCCCCCGCATAGATACGCAGTATTTT	CASSPRIDTQYF
NA	TRBV4-2	TRBJ2-5	NA	TGTACCAGCAGCCAAGAACGATGGGGGGTTTTAGGGGAGACCCAGTATTTC	CTSSQERWGVLGETQYF
NA	TRBV20-1	TRBJ2-3	TRBD2	TGCAGTGCTAGTGGCGTAGGGAGGGTGAACACAGATACGCAGTATTTT	CSASGVGRVNTDTQYF
NA	TRBV11-3	TRBJ2-3	TRBD2	TGTGCCAGTACCCTTCGGGAGGTAAGCACAGATACGCAGTATTTT	CASTLREVSTDTQYF
NA	TRBV6-5	TRBJ2-7	NA	TGTGCCAGCAGTTACAGTGTAGGGGATTACTACAATGAGCAGTACTTC	CASSYSVGDYYNEQYF
once	TRBV11-2	TRBJ1-5	NA	TGTGCCAGGAGCTTAGAGGGCAGGGAGGGTCAGCCCCACCATTTT	CARSLEGREGQPHHF
NA	TRBV20-1	TRBJ1-5	NA	TGCAGTGCTCAAATACCCGGTGACAATCAGCCACAAAATTTT	CSAQIPGDNQPQNF
NA	TRBV6-5	TRBJ2-2	NA	TGTGGCAGCATTGGGGGGCCCGGGGAGCTGTATTTT	CGSIGGPGELYF
few	TRBV6-2/TRBV6-3	TRBJ2-5	NA	TGTGCCAGCAGTATAAATCCAAGCCGGGAGACCCAGTACTTC	CASSINPSRETQYF
NA	TRBV19	TRBJ2-3	NA	TGTGCCAGTACCCCGGGACATCCAAATCAGCCCCAGTATTTT	CASTPGHPNQPQYF
NA	TRBV12-3/TRBV12-4	TRBJ1-5	TRBD1	TGTGCCAGTCGTTTAGGGACAGGGGGCAATCAGCTCCAGCATTTT	CASRLGTGGNQLQHF
once	TRBV7-2	TRBJ2-7	NA	TGTGCCAGCTGCTCAAAGTACGAGCAGTACTTC	CASCSKYEQYF
NA	TRBV6-6	TRBJ2-7	NA	TGTGCCAGCAGTCGGGACCTCTTCTACGAGCAGTACTTT	CASSRDLFYEQYF
NA	TRBV6-1	TRBJ1-5	TRBD1	TGTACCAGCAGTGAAGGGGGCTTTGGCAATCAGTCCCAGCATTTT	CTSSEGGFGNQSQHF
NA	TRBV20-1	TRBJ2-5	TRBD2	TGCAGTGCCCCTCATGCCACTAGCGGAGAGACTCAGTACTTC	CSAPHATSGETQYF
NA	TRBV28	TRBJ2-2	NA	TGTGCCAGCAGTTTGCCCATACACAGGGTGATGTTGACCGGGGAGCTGTTTTTT	CASSLPIHRVMLTGELFF
NA	TRBV11-3	TRBJ1-1	NA	TGTGCCAGCAGCTTAGACGGGGCTTTAACGACTGGAGCTATCTTT	CASSLDGALTTGAIF
NA	TRBV12-3/TRBV12-4	TRBJ1-5	TRBD1	TGTGCCAGGAGTTTATGGACAGGGGGCAATCCGCCCCAACATTTT	CARSLWTGGNPPQHF
NA	TRBV20-1	TRBJ2-5	NA	TGCAGTGCCCGAACGGGGGGCGGATTGGAAGAGACCCAGTACTTC	CSARTGGGLEETQYF
NA	TRBV4-1	TRBJ1-4	NA	TGCGCCAGCAGCCAGATACGGGGGCAAGGGAGCGAAAAACTGTCTTTT	CASSQIRGQGSEKLSF
NA	TRBV6-1	TRBJ2-1	NA	TGTGCCAGCTGCAGAACGGTGGTTATAGAGCAGTTCTTC	CASCRTVVIEQFF
NA	TRBV12-3/TRBV12-4	TRBJ2-1	NA	TGTGTCAGCACCCCAAACTGGGGTTCCTATAGTGAGCAGTTCTTC	CVSTPNWGSYSEQFF
NA	TRBV11-3	TRBJ2-3	NA	TGTGCCAGCACCCGTCGGGAAGTGAGAACAGATAGGCAGTATTTT	CASTRREVRTDRQYF
NA	TRBV12-3/TRBV12-4	TRBJ2-1	TRBD2	TGTGCCAGCAGTCGTTCGTTTAGCGGGCTCGGTGGGCACAATGAGCAGTTCTTC	CASSRSFSGLGGHNEQFF
once	TRBV18	TRBJ1-4	NA	TGTGCCAGCTCCCCGTCGCCCGGTAGCGTTTCAAATGAAAAACTGTTTTTT	CASSPSPGSVSNEKLFF
NA	TRBV28	TRBJ2-1	NA	TGTGCCAGCAGTTTCAAGCGTGGAATTGGTGATGAGCAGTTCTTC	CASSFKRGIGDEQFF
NA	TRBV11-2	TRBJ1-2	NA	TGTGCCAGCAGCTTATTTGCAAGGGTAGGCGGCTACACCTTC	CASSLFARVGGYTF
NA	TRBV6-5	TRBJ2-1	TRBD2	TGTGCCAGCAGTTCCACCAGGGTTAGCGGGAAGGATGAGCAGTTCTTC	CASSSTRVSGKDEQFF
NA	TRBV29-1	TRBJ1-1	TRBD1	TGCAGCGTGACCGGGACAGGGGGGACTGGGGGCCATGAAGCTTTCTTT	CSVTGTGGTGGHEAFF
NA	TRBV11-3	TRBJ2-7	NA	TGTGCAAGCAGCTTAGTTCGGTACAAGCAGTACTTC	CASSLVRYKQYF
NA	TRBV5-6	TRBJ2-2	NA	TGTGTCAGCAGCTTTGGAACCGGGAACCCAGGCGGGGAGCTGTTTTTT	CVSSFGTGNPGGELFF
NA	TRBV7-8	TRBJ2-7	NA	TGTACCAGCAACTTAGTCGAGGGCGGGGCGACCTACGAGCAGTACTTC	CTSNLVEGGATYEQYF
NA	TRBV28	TRBJ1-5	NA	TGTGCCAGCAGTTTACATTCAGGGTTTGGCAATCAGCCCCAGAATTTT	CASSLHSGFGNQPQNF
NA	TRBV4-1	TRBJ2-7	TRBD2	TGCGCGAGCAGCCGGAGACTAGCGGGAGAGGGGGTCGAGCAGTACTTC	CASSRRLAGEGVEQYF
NA	TRBV11-3	TRBJ2-7	NA	TGTGCCAGTAGCACATGGGTTTCCTACGAGCAGTACTTC	CASSTWVSYEQYF
once	TRBV11-2	TRBJ1-6	NA	TGTGCCAGCAGCTTAGATCAACGGGTCCCTGGTTCACCCCTCCACTTT	CASSLDQRVPGSPLHF
NA	TRBV5-6	TRBJ2-7	TRBD1	TGTGCCAGGAGCTCCGTTGTCCAGGACAGGACCTACGAGCGGTACTTC	CARSSVVQDRTYERYF
NA	TRBV6-1	TRBJ2-1	TRBD1	TGTCCCAGTACTCCTGGGACAGGGGGCAATGAGCAGTTCTTC	CPSTPGTGGNEQFF
once	TRBV20-1	TRBJ2-1	TRBD2	TGCAATGCCGGGGCAAGCGGGAGCGGCAAGCAGTTCTTC	CNAGASGSGKQFF